This T cell receptor (beta chain) comes out of a study of blood T cells in healthy people across ages. The second PCR ran about 6 to 11 cycles with a sample-barcoded 5' primer and J-beta primers. From the 5' RACE reads, TCRdb called clonotypes with MiXCR, one entry per CDR3 protein. The sample contains about 1.6 million distinct CDR3 sequences, roughly 30% of which appear only once. The germline V gene has CDR1 SNHLY and CDR2 FYNNEI. With V trimmed by 8 bases and J by 2 bases, 7 bases remained unmatched. This CDR3 spans 14 amino acids. This clonotype has a handful of counts. The clonotype comes from a young woman in good health. The chain joins TRBV2 to TRBJ2-7, with 9 positions matching TRBD1. Sequencing was done on a sample of blood. The CDR3 loop is CASCRDRETYEQYF. The CDR3 DNA is TGTGCCAGCTGCCGGGACAGGGAAACCTACGAGCAGTACTTC.